This TCR beta chain was captured in a study of T cell repertoires in cytomegalovirus infection. The V gene lost 7 bases and the J gene lost 6 bases, with 12 bases spanning the gap. The V gene's germline CDR1 is SQVTM and CDR2 ANQGSEA. This CDR3 spans 11 amino acids. A few counts support this clonotype. The target antigen is unknown. TCRdb reanalysed the reads using MiXCR and keeps one entry per CDR3 protein. Of 700,000 to 900,000 distinct CDR3 sequences listed, 25% to 30% are singletons. Sequencing used cultured CD8+ T cells from PBMCs, obtained from culture after CMV antigen stimulation. The chain links TRBV29-1 to TRBJ1-2; perhaps TRBD1 as D (5 bases). The receptor was isolated from a human donor in good health (CMV status not recorded). Some clones in this sample may be carry-over from other donors' samples. The DNA for the CDR3 is TGCAGCGCCGAGGGGCGGGATGGCTACACCTTC. It specifies CSAEGRDGYTF. Supplemented by reference TRBV29-1 and TRBJ1-2, the full variable domain reads SAVISQKPSRDICQRGTSLTIQCQVDSQVTMMFWYRQQPGQSLTLIATANQGSEATYESGFVIDKFPISRPNLTFSTLTVSNMSPEDSSIYLCSAEGRDGYTFGSGTRLTVV.